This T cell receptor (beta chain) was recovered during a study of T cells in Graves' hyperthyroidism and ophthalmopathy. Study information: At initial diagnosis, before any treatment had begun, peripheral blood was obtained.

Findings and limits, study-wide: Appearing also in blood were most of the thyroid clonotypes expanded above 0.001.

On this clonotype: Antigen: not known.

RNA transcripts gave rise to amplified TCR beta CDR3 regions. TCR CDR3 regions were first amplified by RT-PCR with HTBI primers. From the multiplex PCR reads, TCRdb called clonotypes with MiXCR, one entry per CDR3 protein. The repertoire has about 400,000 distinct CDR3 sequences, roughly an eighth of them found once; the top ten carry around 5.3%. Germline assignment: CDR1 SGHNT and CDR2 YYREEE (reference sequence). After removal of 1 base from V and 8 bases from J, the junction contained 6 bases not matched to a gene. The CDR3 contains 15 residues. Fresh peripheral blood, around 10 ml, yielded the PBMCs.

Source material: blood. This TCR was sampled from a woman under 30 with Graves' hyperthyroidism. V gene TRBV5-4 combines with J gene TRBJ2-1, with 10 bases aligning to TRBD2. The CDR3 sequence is CASSLWLAGADEQFF. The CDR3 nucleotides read TGTGCCAGCAGCTTGTGGCTAGCGGGAGCCGATGAGCAGTTCTTC. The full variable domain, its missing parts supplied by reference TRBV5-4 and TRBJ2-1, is ETGVTQSPTHLIKTRGQQVTLRCSSQSGHNTVSWYQQALGQGPQFIFQYYREEENGRGNFPPRFSGLQFPNYSSELNVNALELDDSALYLCASSLWLAGADEQFFGPGTRLTVL.